The text below deals with one T cell receptor (beta chain). What antigen it recognizes has not been identified. The sample holds no much larger clone one base away, and base qualities are not on file. Library method: the immunoSEQ multiplex PCR assay. Sourced from immuneACCESS, this table was stored by TCRdb with only in-frame sequences that have V and J called. A share of the clones is absent; for the studies checked, an unresolved V gene accounts for under half, and the remainder has no known explanation. Present in this sample are 33,000 or so clones, over 90% of which were seen just once. The ten biggest clones cover 0.35% to 0.45% of the sample. This specimen belongs to a study of T cell changes during pregnancy in multiple sclerosis (dated by TCRdb to the late 2010s). For the wider study: The study examined how the T cell repertoire changed over the course of pregnancy in women with multiple sclerosis.

CDR1 is given as SQVTM and CDR2 as ANQGSEA, both from the germline V gene. Its CDR3 holds 12 amino acids, cysteine through phenylalanine. Only the CDR3 part of the read is kept: 36 bases, read in frame from the first base. V loses 4 bases, J loses 1 base, and the germline ends lie 7 bases apart. The rearrangement joined TRBV29-1 to TRBJ1-1; the D gene is unclear. The sequence derives from a female donor in good health, enrolled as a control in a pregnancy study. The sequenced sample was CD4+ T cells from peripheral blood mononuclear cells, obtained in the third trimester of pregnancy. The encoded CDR3 is CSVGRGNTEAFF. The nucleotides are TGCAGCGTTGGTCGGGGGAACACTGAAGCTTTCTTT.